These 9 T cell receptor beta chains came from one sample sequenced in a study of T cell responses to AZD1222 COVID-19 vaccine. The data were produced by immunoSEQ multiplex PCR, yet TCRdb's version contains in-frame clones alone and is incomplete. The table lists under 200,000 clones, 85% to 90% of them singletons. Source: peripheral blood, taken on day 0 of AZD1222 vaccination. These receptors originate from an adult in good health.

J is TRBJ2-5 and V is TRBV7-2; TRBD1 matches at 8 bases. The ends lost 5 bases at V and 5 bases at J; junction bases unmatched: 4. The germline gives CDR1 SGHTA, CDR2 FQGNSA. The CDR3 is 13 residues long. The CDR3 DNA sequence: TGTGCCAGCAGCACCACAGGGGGGGAGACCCAGTACTTC. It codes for CASSTTGGETQYF.

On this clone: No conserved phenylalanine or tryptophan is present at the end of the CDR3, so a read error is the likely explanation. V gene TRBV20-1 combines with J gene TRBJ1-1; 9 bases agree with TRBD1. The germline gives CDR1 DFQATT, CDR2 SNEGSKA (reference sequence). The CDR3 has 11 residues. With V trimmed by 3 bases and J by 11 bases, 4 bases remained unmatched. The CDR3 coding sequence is TGCAGTGCTAGTGGGACAGGGAATGCTTTCCTT. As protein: CSASGTGNAFL.

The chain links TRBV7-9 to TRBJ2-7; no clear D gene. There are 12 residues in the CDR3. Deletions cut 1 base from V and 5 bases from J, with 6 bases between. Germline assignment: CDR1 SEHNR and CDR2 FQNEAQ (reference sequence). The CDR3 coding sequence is TGTGCCAGCAGCTTAGGGCAGGACGAGCAGTACTTC. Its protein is CASSLGQDEQYF.

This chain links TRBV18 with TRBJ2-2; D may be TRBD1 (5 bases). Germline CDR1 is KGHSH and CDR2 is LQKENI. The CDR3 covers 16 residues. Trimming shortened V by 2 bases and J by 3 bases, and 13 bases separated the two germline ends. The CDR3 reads CASSPGAGQYTGELFF. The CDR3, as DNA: TGTGCCAGCTCACCAGGGGCAGGGCAGTACACCGGGGAGCTGTTTTTT.

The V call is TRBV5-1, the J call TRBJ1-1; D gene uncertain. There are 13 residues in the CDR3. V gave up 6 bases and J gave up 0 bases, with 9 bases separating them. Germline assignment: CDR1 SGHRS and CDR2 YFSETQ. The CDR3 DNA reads TGCGCCAGCATGCAGCTAATGAACACTGAAGCTTTCTTT. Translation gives CASMQLMNTEAFF.

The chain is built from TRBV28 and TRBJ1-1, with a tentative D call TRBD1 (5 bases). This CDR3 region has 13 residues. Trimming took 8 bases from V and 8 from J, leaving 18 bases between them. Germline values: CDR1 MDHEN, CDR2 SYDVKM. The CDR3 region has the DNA TGTGCCAGCTTAACTTCGGGGGAGGTGGAAGCTTTCTTT. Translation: CASLTSGEVEAFF.

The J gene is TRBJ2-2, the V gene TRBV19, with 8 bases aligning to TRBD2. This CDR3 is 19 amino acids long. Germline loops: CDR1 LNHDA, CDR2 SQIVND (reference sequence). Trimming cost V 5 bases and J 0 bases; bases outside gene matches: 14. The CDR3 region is CASSERATSGGSNTGELFF. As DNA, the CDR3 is TGTGCCAGTAGTGAGAGGGCCACTAGCGGAGGCTCGAACACCGGGGAGCTGTTTTTT.

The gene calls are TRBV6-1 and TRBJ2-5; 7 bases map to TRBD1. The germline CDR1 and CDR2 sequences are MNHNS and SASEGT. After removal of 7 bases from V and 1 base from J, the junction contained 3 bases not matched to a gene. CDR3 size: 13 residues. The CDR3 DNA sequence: TGTGCCAGCACTACAGGGGTCCAAGAGACCCAGTACTTC. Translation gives CASTTGVQETQYF.

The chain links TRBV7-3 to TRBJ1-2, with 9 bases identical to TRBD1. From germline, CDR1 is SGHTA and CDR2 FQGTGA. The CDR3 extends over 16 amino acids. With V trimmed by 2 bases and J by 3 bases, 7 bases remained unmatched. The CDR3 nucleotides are TGTGCCAGCAGCTTATATGGGACAGGGAGGGACTATGGCTACACCTTC. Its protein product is CASSLYGTGRDYGYTF.